The 23 T cell receptor beta chains presented below share a single source sample, sequenced in a study of cytotoxic CD8 clonotypes in ibrutinib-treated CLL (dated by TCRdb to the early 2020s). Receptor libraries were prepared by the immunoSEQ multiplex PCR assay. This is the immuneACCESS table as TCRdb keeps it, with only in-frame sequences that have V and J called. A part of the clones is gone; compared with another copy, unresolved V genes explain less than half, and the rest is unexplained. Across this sample there are fewer than 80,000 clones, with less than 75% seen only once. Roughly 14% of the sample belongs to the ten largest clones. Reading the label with the study, this specimen's time point is: roughly 12 months on ibrutinib. The source material was PBMCs, sampled after 12 months of ibrutinib treatment. The receptors originated from a human donor with chronic lymphocytic leukemia.

This clone was recorded many times. The chain links TRBV27 to TRBJ2-7; TRBD1 or TRBD2 may be the D gene (5 bases each). The germline gives CDR1 MNHEY, CDR2 SMNVEV (reference sequence). The CDR3 sequence is 13 residues long. V lost 6 bases, J lost 4 bases, and 13 bases lay in between. CDR3 protein: CASSPGPLYEQYV. DNA for the CDR3: TGTGCCAGCAGCCCGGGACCCCTGTACGAGCAGTACGTC.

This clone was seen at least ten times. The gene calls are TRBV30 and TRBJ2-4; perhaps TRBD2 as D (6 bases). The V end was cut by 0 bases, the J end by 9 bases, with 18 bases between. The CDR3 runs to 15 residues. Per the germline V gene, CDR1 is GTSNPN and CDR2 is SVGIG (reference sequence). The CDR3, as DNA: TGTGCCTGGAGTGTACCCGGGGGTCAGGGTCGCATTCAGTACTTC. Protein product: CAWSVPGGQGRIQYF.

This clone was seen a handful of times. The chain employs TRBV5-1 and TRBJ2-6; 8 bases are a match to TRBD2. The germline V gene has CDR1 SGHRS and CDR2 YFSETQ. CDR3 length: 18 residues. J lost 0 bases, V lost 0 bases, and 5 bases had no gene match. Written as DNA, the CDR3 is TGCGCCAGCAGCTTGGTTGGCGGGGGGCTCTCTGGGGCCAACGTCCTGACTTTC. It is translated as CASSLVGGGLSGANVLTF.

This clone is classed as medium-sized. The V and J genes are TRBV7-9 and TRBJ2-7; D possibly corresponds to TRBD1 (5 bases). This CDR3 is 14 amino acids long. The V end lost 0 bases, the J end lost 12 bases, and 18 bases lay between the germline ends. Germline values: CDR1 SEHNR, CDR2 FQNEAQ (reference sequence). CDR3 bases: TGTGCCAGCAGCTTAGCAGGGGTCCGCTCTAGAGGGTACGTC. It specifies CASSLAGVRSRGYV.

The table lists this clone with many counts. The chain links TRBV5-4 to TRBJ1-6; D perhaps matches TRBD1 (6 bases). The CDR3 extends over 14 amino acids. Trimming took off 2 bases at V and 7 bases at J, with 10 bases between the two ends. Germline V CDR1 and CDR2: SGHNT, YYREEE (reference sequence). CDR3: CASSFGGNNSPLHF. In DNA, the CDR3 is TGTGCCAGCAGCTTCGGGGGCAACAATTCACCCCTCCACTTT.

The chain uses TRBV6-6 and TRBJ1-1; TRBD1 matches 7 bases. The J segment lost 1 base and the V segment lost 6 bases, leaving 5 bases of the junction unmatched. This CDR3 is 14 amino acids long. CDR1 is MNHNY, CDR2 SVGAGI, per germline (reference sequence). The CDR3 coding sequence is TGTGCCAGCAGCGGGCGACAGGGGAACACTGAAGCTTTCTTT. It yields the protein CASSGRQGNTEAFF.

As DNA, the CDR3 is TGCGCCAGCAGCCCGGCCCCGGGACTAGCGGGGACCGGGGAGCTGTTTTTT. This codes for CASSPAPGLAGTGELFF. This sequence joins TRBV5-1 and TRBJ2-2; 13 nucleotides line up with TRBD2. With V trimmed by 4 bases and J by 5 bases, 8 bases remained unmatched. Germline CDR1 is SGHRS and CDR2 is YFSETQ. This CDR3 is 17 amino acids long.

This chain links TRBV27 with TRBJ2-1; maybe TRBD2 (6 bases). V lost 3 bases, J lost 5 bases, and 14 bases lay in between. The CDR3 sequence is 15 residues long. CDR1 and CDR2 (germline): MNHEY, SMNVEV (reference sequence). This CDR3 is CASSLGGAPNNEQFF. In nucleotides, the CDR3 is TGTGCCAGCAGTTTGGGCGGGGCCCCGAACAATGAGCAGTTCTTC.

The V gene is TRBV5-5, the J gene TRBJ2-3; D not certain. The CDR3 contains 18 residues. Deletions cut 6 bases from V and 0 bases from J, with 23 bases between. Germline values: CDR1 SGHKS, CDR2 YYEKEE (reference sequence). The CDR3 DNA follows: TGTGCCAGCACCCGGGTCGAGGTCCATCCTACAAGCACAGATACGCAGTATTTT. Its protein product is CASTRVEVHPTSTDTQYF.

The chain links TRBV20-1 to TRBJ1-1; a possible D gene is TRBD1 (6 bases). The CDR3 has 11 amino acids. CDR1 is DFQATT, CDR2 SNEGSKA, per germline (reference sequence). The CDR3 sequence: CRRQEGPEAFF. CDR3 nucleotide sequence: TGCAGAAGACAGGAGGGGCCTGAAGCTTTCTTT.

In its sample, this clone was seen once. The CDR3 reads CASSLVGGTDTIYF. CDR3 nucleotide sequence: TGTGCCAGCAGCTTGGTGGGGGGAACGGACACCATATATTTT. The V call is TRBV5-6, the J call TRBJ1-3; D is possibly TRBD1 (5 bases). V was cut by 0 bases and J by 8 bases, with 12 bases left in between. Germline V gene data show CDR1 as SGHDT and CDR2 as YYEEEE. The CDR3 has 14 amino acids.

The J gene is TRBJ2-1, the V gene TRBV2; no definite D call. The CDR3 runs to 17 residues. CDR1 and CDR2 (germline): SNHLY, FYNNEI. V was pared by 0 bases and J by 0 bases, with 12 bases between. The CDR3: CASSEALRLSSYNEQFF. The CDR3, as DNA: TGTGCCAGCAGTGAAGCGCTTCGACTTAGCTCCTACAATGAGCAGTTCTTC. Full variable domain (remainder filled in from reference TRBV2 and TRBJ2-1): EPEVTQTPSHQVTQMGQEVILRCVPISNHLYFYWYRQILGQKVEFLVSFYNNEISEKSEIFDDQFSVERPDGSNFTLKIRSTKLEDSAMYFCASSEALRLSSYNEQFFGPGTRLTVL.

There are many counts of this clone. This chain uses TRBV28 with TRBJ1-5; TRBD1 is a possible D gene (5 bases). Trimming cost V 8 bases and J 2 bases, with 16 bases left between them. Germline V gene lookup returns CDR1 MDHEN and CDR2 SYDVKM. The CDR3 loop spans 15 amino acids. CDR3: CASVVGAPGNQPQHF. In DNA form, the CDR3 reads TGTGCCAGCGTTGTTGGGGCCCCGGGCAATCAGCCCCAGCATTTT.

The gene calls are TRBV4-1 and TRBJ2-1; 7 nucleotides agree with TRBD1. The CDR3 loop spans 14 amino acids. The germline gives CDR1 MGHRA, CDR2 YSYEKL. With 4 bases clipped from V and 5 bases from J, the junction kept 5 bases outside the gene matches. This chain's CDR3 is CASSLGDSHNEQFF. The DNA for the CDR3 is TGCGCCAGCAGCCTCGGGGACAGCCACAATGAGCAGTTCTTC.

The gene calls are TRBV18 and TRBJ2-7; 7 bases are a match to TRBD1. CDR1 KGHSH and CDR2 LQKENI come from the germline V gene. Unmatched junction bases numbered 6, after V lost 2 bases and J lost 2 bases. CDR3 size: 15 residues. In nucleotides, the CDR3 is TGTGCCAGCTCACCAGATAGACAGGGTACCTACGAGCAGTACTTC. It translates to CASSPDRQGTYEQYF.

The J gene is TRBJ1-4, the V gene TRBV28; no firm D call. Per the germline V gene, CDR1 is MDHEN and CDR2 is SYDVKM. This CDR3 comprises 14 residues. V was trimmed by 3 bases and J by 4 bases, leaving 9 bases between them. The CDR3 spells CASSFGSYNEKLFF. The DNA of the CDR3 is TGTGCCAGCAGTTTCGGGTCCTATAATGAAAAACTGTTTTTT. The whole variable domain, filled in from reference TRBV28 and TRBJ1-4, reads DVKVTQSSRYLVKRTGEKVFLECVQDMDHENMFWYRQDPGLGLRLIYFSYDVKMKEKGDIPEGYSVSREKKERFSLILESASTNQTSMYLCASSFGSYNEKLFFGSGTQLSVL.

The gene calls are TRBV5-1 and TRBJ2-5, with unresolved D. Germline V CDR1 and CDR2: SGHRS, YFSETQ. Trimming cost V 2 bases and J 4 bases, with 12 bases left between them. The CDR3 is made up of 14 amino acids. The CDR3 sequence: CASSFAPNRETQYF. In DNA, the CDR3 is TGCGCCAGCAGCTTCGCGCCGAACCGAGAGACCCAGTACTTC.

The chain is built from TRBV2 and TRBJ1-3; perhaps TRBD1 as D (5 bases). The CDR3 extends over 15 amino acids. Germline V gives CDR1 SNHLY, CDR2 FYNNEI. Trimming removed 2 bases at V and 0 bases at J, with 8 bases between. The CDR3 loop reads CASSEQQVSGNTIYF. CDR3 in DNA: TGTGCCAGCAGTGAACAACAGGTCTCTGGAAACACCATATATTTT.

The chain uses TRBV5-5 and TRBJ2-5, with D possibly matching TRBD2 (6 bases). V lost 4 bases and J lost 1, with 14 bases in between. Germline V gene sequence: CDR1 SGHKS, CDR2 YYEKEE (reference sequence). CDR3 size: 15 residues. Here the CDR3 reads CASSRVLRGQETQYF. In DNA form, the CDR3 reads TGTGCCAGCAGCCGGGTTTTGCGGGGCCAAGAGACCCAGTACTTC.

The genes are TRBV14 and TRBJ1-2; TRBD1 matches 7 bases. Germline V gene data show CDR1 as SGHDN and CDR2 as FVKESK. The CDR3 is made up of 17 amino acids. After removal of 0 bases from V and 0 bases from J, the junction contained 7 bases not matched to a gene. The CDR3 protein is CASSQEQGTPANYGYTF. In DNA, the CDR3 is TGTGCCAGCAGCCAAGAACAGGGGACCCCTGCTAACTATGGCTACACCTTC.

This clone was counted once. This chain uses TRBV5-6 with TRBJ2-3, with D maybe TRBD2 (5 bases). V was trimmed by 0 bases and J by 2 bases, leaving 7 bases between them. This CDR3 has 14 amino acids. Germline V gives CDR1 SGHDT, CDR2 YYEEEE. The CDR3 region has the DNA TGTGCCAGCAGCTTGGGGACTGTCACAGATACGCAGTATTTT. It translates to CASSLGTVTDTQYF. Together with reference TRBV5-6 and TRBJ2-3, the CDR3 gives the full variable domain: DAGVTQSPTHLIKTRGQQVTLRCSPKSGHDTVSWYQQALGQGPQFIFQYYEEEERQRGNFPDRFSGHQFPNYSSELNVNALLLGDSALYLCASSLGTVTDTQYFGPGTRLTVL.

V is TRBV2 and J is TRBJ2-1; D remains ambiguous. V dropped 5 bases and J dropped 0 bases, with 14 bases sitting between them. CDR3 size: 16 residues. CDR1 SNHLY and CDR2 FYNNEI come from the germline V gene. This CDR3 is CASSKEGRSSYNEQFF. The CDR3 nucleotides read TGTGCCAGCAGTAAGGAAGGGCGGAGCTCCTACAATGAGCAGTTCTTC.

V and J are TRBV5-1 and TRBJ2-1, with TRBD2 matching 9 bases. The germline V gene has CDR1 SGHRS and CDR2 YFSETQ. This CDR3 is built from 15 residues. The V segment lost 4 bases and the J segment 4 bases; nucleotides outside the gene matches: 6. In DNA, the CDR3 is TGCGCCAGCAGCAGTGGGACTAGCCTTTACAATGAGCAGTTCTTC. This translates into CASSSGTSLYNEQFF.